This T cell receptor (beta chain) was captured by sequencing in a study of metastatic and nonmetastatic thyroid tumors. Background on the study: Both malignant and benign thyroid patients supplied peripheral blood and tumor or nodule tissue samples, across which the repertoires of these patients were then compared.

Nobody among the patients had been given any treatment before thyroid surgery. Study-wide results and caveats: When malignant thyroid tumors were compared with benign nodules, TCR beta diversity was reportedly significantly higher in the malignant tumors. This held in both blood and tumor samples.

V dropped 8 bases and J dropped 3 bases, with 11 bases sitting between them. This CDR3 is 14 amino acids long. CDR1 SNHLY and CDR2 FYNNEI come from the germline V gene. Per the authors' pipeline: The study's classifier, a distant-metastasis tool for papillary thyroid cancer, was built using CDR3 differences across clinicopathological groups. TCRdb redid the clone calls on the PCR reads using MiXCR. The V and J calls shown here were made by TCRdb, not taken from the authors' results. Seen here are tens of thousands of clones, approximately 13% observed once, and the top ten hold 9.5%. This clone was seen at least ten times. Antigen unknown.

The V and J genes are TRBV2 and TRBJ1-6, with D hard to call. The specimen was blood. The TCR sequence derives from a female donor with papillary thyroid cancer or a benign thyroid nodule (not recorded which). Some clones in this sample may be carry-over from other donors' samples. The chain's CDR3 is CASGRNGYNSPLHF. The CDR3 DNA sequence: TGTGCCAGCGGCCGGAACGGCTATAATTCACCCCTCCACTTT.